The 24 T cell receptor beta chains below come from one sample, sequenced in a study of cytomegalovirus exposure and HLA in healthy donors. Primers included in the PCR were 60 Vbeta and 13 Jbeta primers. Clones were read by immunoSEQ multiplex PCR, and TCRdb kept only the in-frame ones, dropping some. The table lists roughly 120,000 clones, over 60% of them singletons. The sample was PBMCs. The receptors were gathered from a man between 18 and 35 years old in good health and CMV-seropositive.

The chain employs TRBV5-1 and TRBJ1-5; D is undetermined. Trimming cost V 0 bases and J 0 bases, with 7 bases left between them. The CDR3 is 15 amino acids. Germline V lookup: CDR1 SGHRS, CDR2 YFSETQ. CDR3 sequence (DNA): TGCGCCAGCAGCTTGGATCTCGGTAGCAATCAGCCCCAGCATTTT. Translation gives CASSLDLGSNQPQHF.

The V call is TRBV6-1, the J call TRBJ1-5; D possibly corresponds to TRBD1 (6 bases). V lost 5 bases and J 6 bases, leaving 17 bases between the germline ends. The germline CDR1 and CDR2 sequences are MNHNS and SASEGT. The CDR3 runs to 15 residues. The CDR3: CASSFGTYPSQPQHF. Here the CDR3 DNA reads TGTGCCAGCAGTTTCGGGACATATCCGAGTCAGCCCCAGCATTTT.

V gene TRBV19 combines with J gene TRBJ1-5; tentative D call: TRBD1 (6 bases). V was shortened by 10 bases and J by 2 bases, with 15 bases between the two germline ends. This CDR3 comprises 14 residues. The germline V gene encodes CDR1 LNHDA and CDR2 SQIVND (reference sequence). CDR3 loop: CATSDRNGNQPQHF. CDR3 DNA: TGTGCCACCTCGGACAGAAATGGCAATCAGCCCCAGCATTTT. The variable domain in full, completed from reference TRBV19 and TRBJ1-5, reads DGGITQSPKYLFRKEGQNVTLSCEQNLNHDAMYWYRQDPGQGLRLIYYSQIVNDFQKGDIAEGYSVSREKKESFPLTVTSAQKNPTAFYLCATSDRNGNQPQHFGDGTRLSIL.

The chain links TRBV2 to TRBJ2-7; maybe TRBD1 (5 bases). Germline V CDR1 and CDR2: SNHLY, FYNNEI. The CDR3 is 14 residues long. Trimming took 2 bases from V and 2 from J, leaving 10 bases between them. In nucleotides, the CDR3 is TGTGCCAGCAGTGAACAGGGTGAGGCCTACGAGCAGTACTTC. Translation: CASSEQGEAYEQYF.

The chain has TRBV10-2 and TRBJ2-5; 10 positions agree with TRBD2. The CDR3 sequence is 15 residues long. Germline V gives CDR1 WSHSY, CDR2 SAAADI. V lost 7 bases to trimming and J lost 8 bases; unmatched junction nucleotides: 13. DNA of the CDR3: TGCGCCAGCACCGAGGTTTCCCTAGCGGGGGCCACCCAGTACTTC. Protein: CASTEVSLAGATQYF.

Concerning this clone: The junction differs from germline at one of its ends, possibly a read error. The genes are TRBV7-9 and TRBJ2-5; the D gene is possibly TRBD2 (6 bases). Germline CDR1 SEHNR, CDR2 FQNEAQ (reference sequence). The CDR3 spans 12 residues. The CDR3 bases are TGTTCCAGCGGAAGGAGGGGAGAGACCCAGTACTTC. This gives the protein CSSGRRGETQYF.

V gene TRBV5-6 combines with J gene TRBJ2-1; TRBD2 agrees at 10 bases. Trimming at V came to 0 bases and at J to 3 bases, leaving 12 bases not matched to a gene. The CDR3 sequence is 19 residues long. In germline, CDR1 is SGHDT, CDR2 YYEEEE. CDR3: CASSLAGTSARGGYNEQFF. The CDR3 nucleotides are TGTGCCAGCAGCTTGGCCGGGACTAGCGCTCGGGGGGGCTACAATGAGCAGTTCTTC.

In its sample, this clone was seen once. The chain is built from TRBV2 and TRBJ1-1; D unclear. V was clipped by 4 bases and J by 0 bases, with 15 bases between them. Germline assignment: CDR1 SNHLY and CDR2 FYNNEI. CDR3 size: 16 residues. CDR3 region: CASSVEQNTMNTEAFF. The DNA for the CDR3 is TGTGCCAGCAGTGTAGAACAGAATACAATGAACACTGAAGCTTTCTTT.

This clone was seen only a few times. The chain is built from TRBV7-7 and TRBJ2-7; D may be TRBD2 (6 bases). The CDR3 consists of 18 residues. Germline-derived CDR1 and CDR2 are SSHAT and FNYEAQ (reference sequence). Trimming shortened V by 10 bases and J by 2 bases, and 30 bases separated the two germline ends. DNA of the CDR3: TGTGCCACCCCCCGTGTTGGAGGGGAGGTCCCTTACCCCTACGAGCAGTACGTC. Protein sequence: CATPRVGGEVPYPYEQYV.

The rearrangement joins TRBV7-3 to TRBJ1-3, with 10 positions matching TRBD1. Losses at the gene ends were 2 bases for V and 0 bases for J; bases not matched to a gene: 4. The CDR3 is 17 amino acids. Germline lookup yields CDR1 SGHTA and CDR2 FQGTGA. This CDR3 reads CASSLGGQGISGNTIYF. The DNA for the CDR3 is TGTGCCAGCAGCTTAGGGGGACAGGGGATCTCTGGAAACACCATATATTTT.

The V call is TRBV4-1, the J call TRBJ1-2; TRBD1 is a possible D gene (5 bases). Germline CDR1 reads MGHRA; CDR2 reads YSYEKL. V shed 0 bases and J shed 0 bases, with 11 bases lying between them. This CDR3 is built from 16 residues. CDR3 DNA sequence: TGCGCCAGCAGCCAAGATCCCCGGGGGTCTAACTATGGCTACACCTTC. Its translation: CASSQDPRGSNYGYTF.

In this sample, this clone turned up a few times. The rearrangement links TRBV6-1 to TRBJ2-7, with D possibly matching TRBD1 (7 bases). Germline V gene data show CDR1 as MNHNS and CDR2 as SASEGT. Trimming took 1 base from V and 5 from J, leaving 18 bases between them. The CDR3 runs to 16 residues. The CDR3 coding sequence is TGTGCCAGCAGTGAAGGCCCGGCAGGGGGGCTACACGAGCAGTACGTC. This encodes CASSEGPAGGLHEQYV.

The gene calls are TRBV27 and TRBJ2-3, with a possible D match to TRBD2 (5 bases). The CDR3 length is 11 residues. Deletions cut 4 bases from V and 13 bases from J, with 12 bases between. CDR1 MNHEY and CDR2 SMNVEV come from the germline V gene (reference sequence). The chain's CDR3 is CASSWGVLKYF. The CDR3 DNA reads as TGTGCCAGCAGTTGGGGAGTGTTGAAGTATTTT.

V and J are TRBV2 and TRBJ2-5; possible D gene TRBD1, 5 bases. The CDR3 is 15 residues long. Trimming left V 3 bases short and J 4 bases short, with 15 bases between. CDR1 is SNHLY, CDR2 FYNNEI, per germline. The CDR3 nucleotides read TGTGCCAGCAGTGATAATGGGGCAGTCGGAGAGACCCAGTACTTC. Its protein product is CASSDNGAVGETQYF.

This clone was counted between two and nine times. In this CDR3 the conserved last residue, phenylalanine or tryptophan, is missing, so a read error is likely. No DNA is shown, since the ends of the CDR3 on it are uncertain; the CDR3 is the one TCRdb lists. The chain employs TRBV6-1 and TRBJ2-7; the D segment call TRBD1 is taken from the table without a DNA check. The CDR3 has 12 amino acids, counting both end residues. Germline V gene data show CDR1 as MNHNS and CDR2 as SASEGT. The CDR3 here is CASSENDRAQCL.

The chain employs TRBV7-6 and TRBJ1-1; TRBD1 matches at 9 bases. CDR1 and CDR2 from the germline V gene are SGHVS and FNYEAQ. The CDR3 runs to 16 residues. V was clipped by 4 bases and J by 5 bases; unmatched bases: 11. CDR3 in DNA: TGTGCCAGCAGCTCCGGCACAGGGGGCGGTACGACTGAAGCTTTCTTT. Translation: CASSSGTGGGTTEAFF.

The J gene is TRBJ1-1, the V gene TRBV6-5; D remains unclear. Trimming took 1 base from V and 4 from J, leaving 13 bases between them. The CDR3 is 15 amino acids. Germline CDR1 MNHEY, CDR2 SVGAGI. The CDR3 nucleotides are TGTGCCAGCAGTTACTTCAGCGGTGGAGGCACTGAAGCTTTCTTT. It is translated as CASSYFSGGGTEAFF.

The chain couples TRBV2 to TRBJ1-3; no firm D call. There are 13 residues in the CDR3. Trimming took 2 bases from V and 3 from J, leaving 5 bases between them. Germline-derived CDR1 and CDR2 are SNHLY and FYNNEI. The CDR3: CASSENLGNTIYF. CDR3 sequence (DNA): TGTGCCAGCAGTGAAAATCTTGGAAACACCATATATTTT.

This clone was observed many times. This chain links TRBV7-3 with TRBJ2-7, with 12 positions matching TRBD1. The CDR3 runs to 15 residues. The germline V gene has CDR1 SGHTA and CDR2 FQGTGA. V gave up 5 bases and J gave up 5 bases; unmatched junction bases: 7. In DNA, the CDR3 is TGTGCCAGCAGCCAGACCGGGACAGGGGGCGACGAGCAGTACGTC. Protein sequence: CASSQTGTGGDEQYV.

The chain carries TRBV11-2 and TRBJ2-6; 9 bases line up with TRBD1. V shed 8 bases, J shed 2 bases, and the junction held 13 bases outside the gene matches. There are 18 residues in the CDR3. CDR1 is SGHAT and CDR2 is FQNNGV in the germline V gene. The CDR3 is CASERKDRGFAGANVLTF. The CDR3 DNA is TGTGCCAGCGAGCGGAAGGACAGGGGTTTTGCTGGGGCCAACGTCCTGACTTTC. Supplemented by reference TRBV11-2 and TRBJ2-6, the full variable domain reads EAGVAQSPRYKIIEKRQSVAFWCNPISGHATLYWYQQILGQGPKLLIQFQNNGVVDDSQLPKDRFSAERLKGVDSTLKIQPAKLEDSAVYLCASERKDRGFAGANVLTFGAGSRLTVL.

J is TRBJ2-7 and V is TRBV27, with TRBD1 matching over 7 bases. After removal of 5 bases from V and 3 bases from J, the junction contained 1 base not matched to a gene. The germline CDR1 and CDR2 sequences are MNHEY and SMNVEV (reference sequence). This CDR3 contains 12 residues. CDR3 sequence reads: CASSRQGYEQYF. CDR3 DNA: TGTGCCAGCAGTCGACAGGGCTACGAGCAGTACTTC.

The DNA of the CDR3 is TGTGCCAGTCAGACACGTACAACGCAGTTCTTC. Translating gives CASQTRTTQFF. This sequence joins TRBV11-3 and TRBJ2-1, with no clear D. Trimming pared 9 bases from V and 12 bases from J, leaving 15 bases between. This CDR3 has 11 amino acids. Germline-derived CDR1 and CDR2 are SGHNT and YENEEA.

The V gene is TRBV28, the J gene TRBJ1-1; 9 bases align to TRBD1. CDR1 and CDR2 (germline): MDHEN, SYDVKM. V lost 5 bases, J lost 5 bases, and 9 bases stayed unmatched. CDR3 length: 15 amino acids. CDR3 bases: TGTGCCAGCAGTCCTACAGGGGGCGTAAAGACTGAAGCTTTCTTT. It specifies CASSPTGGVKTEAFF.

This clone occurred a few times. The chain carries TRBV7-8 and TRBJ1-4; D is ambiguous. V lost 2 bases to trimming and J lost 4 bases, with 11 bases between them. This CDR3 has 15 residues. Germline V CDR1 and CDR2: SGHVS, FQNEAQ. CDR3 sequence reads: CASSLSVSFNEKLFF. The CDR3 DNA reads TGTGCCAGCAGCTTATCGGTGAGCTTTAATGAAAAACTGTTTTTT.